This TCR beta chain was captured in a study of blood T cell repertoires in COVID-19. The CDR3 is 12 residues long. Germline CDR1 SGHTS, CDR2 YDEGEE. Trimming removed 4 bases from V and 9 bases from J; junction bases left unmatched: 3. Per the study methods: Nucleated cell number was recorded as an estimate derived from reference gene primer amplification. This table comes from immunoSEQ multiplex PCR, and its TCRdb copy is limited to in-frame clones, with some not included. The DNA gave D and trimming, while V, J and clone size come from that table. The repertoire holds fewer than 300,000 clones, with about nine tenths as singletons.

This chain links TRBV5-8 with TRBJ2-1; TRBD1 agrees at 8 bases. The sample taken for sequencing was peripheral blood. This clonotype was obtained from a woman aged 35 to 49 who had recovered from COVID-19. The CDR3 DNA reads as TGTGCCAGCAGCCGAGACAGGGGTGAGCAGTTCTTC. It yields the protein CASSRDRGEQFF.